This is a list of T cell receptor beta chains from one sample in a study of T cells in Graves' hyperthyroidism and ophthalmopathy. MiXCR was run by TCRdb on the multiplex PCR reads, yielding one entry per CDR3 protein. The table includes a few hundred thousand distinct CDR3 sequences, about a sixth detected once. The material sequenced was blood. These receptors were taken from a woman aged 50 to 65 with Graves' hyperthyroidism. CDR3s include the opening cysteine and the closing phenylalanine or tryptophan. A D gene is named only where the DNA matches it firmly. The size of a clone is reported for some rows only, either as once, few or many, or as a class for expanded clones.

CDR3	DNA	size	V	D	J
CASSSWRERSNEQFF	TGTGCCAGCAGTTCTTGGCGGGAGCGGTCCAATGAGCAGTTCTTC	many	TRBV12-3/TRBV12-4	TRBD2	TRBJ2-1
CASSDRVETQYF	TGTGCCAGCAGTGACCGGGTAGAGACCCAGTACTTC	many	TRBV6-1	NA	TRBJ2-5
CASTPLGSYNEQFF	TGTGCCAGCACCCCTTTGGGCTCCTACAATGAGCAGTTCTTC	many	TRBV7-2	NA	TRBJ2-1
CASSEGTGLGEQFF	TGTGCCAGCAGCGAAGGGACAGGGCTCGGCGAGCAGTTCTTC	many	TRBV7-3	TRBD1	TRBJ2-1
CSASVGASSYNEQFF	TGCAGTGCTAGCGTGGGCGCGAGCTCCTACAATGAGCAGTTCTTC	few	TRBV20-1	NA	TRBJ2-1
CASSPESPPATDTQYF	TGTGCCAGCAGCCCCGAGAGCCCACCGGCCACAGATACGCAGTATTTT	many	TRBV7-9	NA	TRBJ2-3
CASSLRRGFSGNTIYF	TGTGCCAGCAGCTTGCGAAGGGGGTTCTCTGGAAACACCATATATTTT	few	TRBV5-6	NA	TRBJ1-3
CSVATGGRGDEQYF	TGCAGCGTGGCGACAGGGGGTCGCGGTGACGAGCAGTACTTC	many	TRBV29-1	TRBD1	TRBJ2-7
CAWNTGDRANEQYF	TGTGCCTGGAACACAGGGGACAGGGCGAACGAGCAGTACTTC	NA	TRBV30	TRBD1	TRBJ2-7
CASSLGNFGQETQYF	TGCGCCAGCAGCTTGGGCAACTTCGGGCAAGAGACCCAGTACTTC	NA	TRBV5-1	NA	TRBJ2-5
CASSLERSGAEQYF	TGTGCCAGCAGCTTAGAACGGAGTGGGGCCGAGCAGTACTTC	many	TRBV11-2	NA	TRBJ2-7
CATSDPTSGGWQYF	TGTGCCACCAGTGATCCGACTAGCGGAGGATGGCAGTACTTC	many	TRBV24-1	TRBD2	TRBJ2-7
CASSPRTGDTEAFF	TGTGCCAGCAGCCCCAGGACAGGGGACACTGAAGCTTTCTTT	many	TRBV7-2	TRBD1	TRBJ1-1
CASSPYYQETQYF	TGTGCCAGCAGTCCGTATTACCAAGAGACCCAGTACTTC	NA	TRBV27	NA	TRBJ2-5
CSVEELQETQYF	TGCAGCGTTGAAGAACTCCAAGAGACCCAGTACTTC	many	TRBV29-1	NA	TRBJ2-5
CASSFTTPGGYTF	TGTGCCAGCAGTTTCACAACCCCGGGAGGCTACACCTTC	many	TRBV12-3/TRBV12-4	NA	TRBJ1-2
CAWNLNTGELFF	TGTGCCTGGAACCTCAACACCGGGGAGCTGTTTTTT	many	TRBV30	NA	TRBJ2-2
CSAQGTSGRETQYF	TGCAGTGCTCAGGGGACTAGCGGGAGAGAGACCCAGTACTTC	many	TRBV20-1	TRBD2	TRBJ2-5
CASSAGGTSGRVLEAGELFF	TGTGCCAGTAGTGCCGGAGGGACTAGCGGGAGGGTCCTGGAGGCCGGGGAGCTGTTTTTT	NA	TRBV19	TRBD2	TRBJ2-2
CSASVLSGRSPYNEQFF	TGCAGTGCTAGCGTTCTTAGCGGGAGGAGTCCCTACAATGAGCAGTTCTTC	NA	TRBV20-1	TRBD2	TRBJ2-1